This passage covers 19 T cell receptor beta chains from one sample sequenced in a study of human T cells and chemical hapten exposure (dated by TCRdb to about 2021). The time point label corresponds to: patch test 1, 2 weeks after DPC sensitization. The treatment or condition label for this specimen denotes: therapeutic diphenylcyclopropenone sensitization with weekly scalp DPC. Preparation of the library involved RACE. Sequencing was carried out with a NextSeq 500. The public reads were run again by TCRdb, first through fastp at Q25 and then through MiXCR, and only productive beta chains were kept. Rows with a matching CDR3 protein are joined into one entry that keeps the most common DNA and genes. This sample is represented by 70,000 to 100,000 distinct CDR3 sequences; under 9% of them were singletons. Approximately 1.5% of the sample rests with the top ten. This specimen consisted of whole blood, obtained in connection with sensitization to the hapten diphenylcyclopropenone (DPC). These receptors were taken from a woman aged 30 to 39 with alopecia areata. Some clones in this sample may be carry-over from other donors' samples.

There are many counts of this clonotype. CDR3 DNA: TGCAGCGTTGAAGATCAAGCCAGAATCCAGCATTTT. Protein: CSVEDQARIQHF. This chain uses TRBV29-1 with TRBJ1-5; D is uncertain. From germline, CDR1 is SQVTM and CDR2 ANQGSEA. This CDR3 is 12 amino acids long. V was trimmed by 0 bases and J by 12 bases, leaving 12 bases between them.

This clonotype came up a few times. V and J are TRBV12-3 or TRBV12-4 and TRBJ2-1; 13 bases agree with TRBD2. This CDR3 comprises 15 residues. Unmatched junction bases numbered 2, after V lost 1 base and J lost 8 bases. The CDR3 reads CASSLGLAGGYEQFF. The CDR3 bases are TGTGCCAGCAGTTTAGGACTAGCGGGGGGCTATGAGCAGTTCTTC.

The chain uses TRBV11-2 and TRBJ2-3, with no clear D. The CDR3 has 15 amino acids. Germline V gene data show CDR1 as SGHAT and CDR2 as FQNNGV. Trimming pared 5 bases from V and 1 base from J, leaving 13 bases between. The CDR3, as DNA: TGTGCCAGCAGCCTCTTCCGGGTGGGCACAGATACGCAGTATTTT. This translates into CASSLFRVGTDTQYF.

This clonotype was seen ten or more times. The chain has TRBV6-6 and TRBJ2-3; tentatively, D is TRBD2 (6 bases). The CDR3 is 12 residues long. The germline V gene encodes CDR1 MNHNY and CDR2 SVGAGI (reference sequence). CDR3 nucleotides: TGTGCTGGAGGGCTACCCACAGATACGCAGTATTTT. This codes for CAGGLPTDTQYF.

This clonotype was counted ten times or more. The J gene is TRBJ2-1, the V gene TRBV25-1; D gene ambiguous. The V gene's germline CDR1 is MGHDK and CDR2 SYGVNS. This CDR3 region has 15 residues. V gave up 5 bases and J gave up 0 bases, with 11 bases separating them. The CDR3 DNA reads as TGTGCCAGCAGTCCGGAACCTTACTCCTACAATGAGCAGTTCTTC. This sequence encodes CASSPEPYSYNEQFF.

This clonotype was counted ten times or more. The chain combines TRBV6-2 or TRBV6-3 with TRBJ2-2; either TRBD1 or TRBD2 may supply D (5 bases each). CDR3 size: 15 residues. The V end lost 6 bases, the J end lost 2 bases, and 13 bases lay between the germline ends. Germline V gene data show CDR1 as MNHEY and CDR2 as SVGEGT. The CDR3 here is CASRPSGPNTGELFF. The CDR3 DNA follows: TGTGCCAGCAGACCCTCGGGGCCCAACACCGGGGAGCTGTTTTTT.

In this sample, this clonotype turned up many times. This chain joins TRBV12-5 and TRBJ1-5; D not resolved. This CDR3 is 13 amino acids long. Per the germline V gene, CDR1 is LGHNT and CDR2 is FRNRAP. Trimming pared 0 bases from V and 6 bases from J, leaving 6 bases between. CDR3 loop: CASGLVSTQPQHF. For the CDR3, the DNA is TGTGCTAGTGGTTTGGTATCTACTCAGCCCCAGCATTTT.

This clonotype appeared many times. CDR3 amino acids: CASSDPSDPGLADTDTQYF. DNA for the CDR3: TGTGCCAGCAGTGACCCTTCCGATCCGGGACTAGCGGACACAGATACGCAGTATTTT. V usage is TRBV2 and J usage is TRBJ2-3, with TRBD2 matching over 11 bases. J gave up 2 bases and V 3 bases, and 13 bases lay outside the gene matches. Germline assignment: CDR1 SNHLY and CDR2 FYNNEI. This CDR3 is built from 19 residues.

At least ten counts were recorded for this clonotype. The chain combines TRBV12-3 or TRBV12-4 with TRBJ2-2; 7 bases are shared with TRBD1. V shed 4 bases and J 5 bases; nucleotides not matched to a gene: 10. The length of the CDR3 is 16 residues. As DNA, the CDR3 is TGTGCCAGCAGTTCTCGGGACAGCCGTTTTACCGGGGAGCTGTTTTTT. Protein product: CASSSRDSRFTGELFF.

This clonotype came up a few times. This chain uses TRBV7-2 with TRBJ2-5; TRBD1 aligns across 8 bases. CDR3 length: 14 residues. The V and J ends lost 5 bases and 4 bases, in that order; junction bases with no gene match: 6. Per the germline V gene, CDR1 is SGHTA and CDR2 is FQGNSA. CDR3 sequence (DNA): TGTGCCAGCAGCATTCAGGGGGCAGGAGAGACCCAGTACTTC. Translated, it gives CASSIQGAGETQYF.

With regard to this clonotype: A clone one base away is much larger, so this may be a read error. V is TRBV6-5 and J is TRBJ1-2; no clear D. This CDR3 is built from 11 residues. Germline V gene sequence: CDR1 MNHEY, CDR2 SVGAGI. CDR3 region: CASGYGGGYTF. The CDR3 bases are TGTGCCAGCGGTTACGGTGGAGGCTACACCTTC.

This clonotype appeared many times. The chain's CDR3 is CSGQTAYEQYF. The CDR3 DNA sequence: TGCAGTGGACAGACGGCATACGAGCAGTACTTC. The V and J genes are TRBV20-1 and TRBJ2-7, with D perhaps TRBD1 (5 bases). Germline V gene sequence: CDR1 DFQATT, CDR2 SNEGSKA (reference sequence). This CDR3 spans 11 amino acids. Trimming removed 7 bases from V and 4 bases from J, with 11 bases in between.

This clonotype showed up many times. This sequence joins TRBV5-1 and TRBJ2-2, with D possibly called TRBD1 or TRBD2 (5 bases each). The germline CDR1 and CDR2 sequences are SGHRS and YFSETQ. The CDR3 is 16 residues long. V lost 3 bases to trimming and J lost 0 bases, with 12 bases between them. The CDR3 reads CASSWSGPPNTGELFF. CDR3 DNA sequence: TGCGCCAGCAGCTGGTCGGGGCCTCCGAACACCGGGGAGCTGTTTTTT.

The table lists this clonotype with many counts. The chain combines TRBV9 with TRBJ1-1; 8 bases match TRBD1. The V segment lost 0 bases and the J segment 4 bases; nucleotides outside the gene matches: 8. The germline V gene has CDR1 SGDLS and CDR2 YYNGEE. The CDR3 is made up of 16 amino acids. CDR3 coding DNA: TGTGCCAGCAGCGTAGCCGGCAGGGGGCGGACCACTGAAGCTTTCTTT. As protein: CASSVAGRGRTTEAFF.

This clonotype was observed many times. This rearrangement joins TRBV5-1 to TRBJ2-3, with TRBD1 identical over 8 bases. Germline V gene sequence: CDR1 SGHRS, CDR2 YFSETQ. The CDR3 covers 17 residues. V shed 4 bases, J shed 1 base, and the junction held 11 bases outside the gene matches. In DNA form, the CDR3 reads TGCGCCAGCAGCATACGACAGGGGCGGTCTGGCACAGATACGCAGTATTTT. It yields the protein CASSIRQGRSGTDTQYF.

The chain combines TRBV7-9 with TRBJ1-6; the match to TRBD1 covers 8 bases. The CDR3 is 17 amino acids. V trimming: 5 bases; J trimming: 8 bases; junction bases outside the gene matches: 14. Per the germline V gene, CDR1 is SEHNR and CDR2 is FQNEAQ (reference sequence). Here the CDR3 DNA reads TGTGCCAGCAGCCTCCCAAGACAGGGGCAGAAGGATTCACCCCTCCACTTT. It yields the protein CASSLPRQGQKDSPLHF.

The CDR3 spells CASSCERDAFF. In nucleotides, the CDR3 is TGTGCCAGCAGCTGCGAGAGGGACGCTTTCTTT. V usage is TRBV7-9 and J usage is TRBJ1-1, with D perhaps TRBD1 (5 bases). V gave up 4 bases and J gave up 11 bases, with 11 bases separating them. Germline loops: CDR1 SEHNR, CDR2 FQNEAQ (reference sequence). The CDR3 contains 11 residues.

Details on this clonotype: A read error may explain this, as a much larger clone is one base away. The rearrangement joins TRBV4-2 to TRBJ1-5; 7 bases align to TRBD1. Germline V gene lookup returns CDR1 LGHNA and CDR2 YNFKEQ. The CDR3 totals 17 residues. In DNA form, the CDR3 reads TGTGCCAGCAGCCAAGAGTTAAAAGGGGGCGGCAATCAGCCCCAGAATTTT. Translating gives CASSQELKGGGNQPQNF.

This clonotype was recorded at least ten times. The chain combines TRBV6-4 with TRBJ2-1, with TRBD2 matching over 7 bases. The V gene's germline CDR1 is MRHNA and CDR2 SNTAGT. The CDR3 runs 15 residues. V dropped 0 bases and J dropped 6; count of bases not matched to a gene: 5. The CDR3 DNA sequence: TGTGCCAGCAGTGACTCGGGGGGGGAGATCAATGAGCAGTTCTTC. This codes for CASSDSGGEINEQFF.